These 29 T cell receptor beta chains were all obtained from the same sample, sequenced in a study of metastatic and nonmetastatic thyroid tumors. Patients were all untreated before their thyroid surgery. TCRdb reprocessed the PCR reads using MiXCR. The sample consists of fewer than 20,000 clones, 25% to 30% of them appearing once. Sequencing was done on a sample of tumor tissue. The receptors derive from a male donor with papillary thyroid cancer or a benign thyroid nodule (not recorded which). Some clones in this sample may be carry-over from other donors' samples.

There are many counts of this clone. Given a much more abundant clone one base away, this may be a read error. This chain connects TRBV6-1 to TRBJ2-5; 7 positions match TRBD2. Looked up from germline, CDR1 is MNHNS and CDR2 is SASEGT. This CDR3 contains 15 residues. The CDR3 coding sequence is TGTGCCAGCAGTGAAGTAGGTAGCGGGCAAGAGGCCCAGTACTTC. It is translated as CASSEVGSGQEAQYF.

This chain connects TRBV20-1 to TRBJ2-7; 10 nucleotides align to TRBD2. Germline CDR1 is DFQATT and CDR2 is SNEGSKA (reference sequence). The CDR3 runs 12 residues. V was clipped by 5 bases and J by 4 bases; unmatched bases: 2. In DNA form, the CDR3 reads TGCAGTGCTGGAGCGGGAGGGTACGAGCAGTACTTC. This codes for CSAGAGGYEQYF.

This clone was seen many times. This chain joins TRBV4-1 and TRBJ2-3; maybe TRBD1 (6 bases). The CDR3 covers 17 residues. CDR1 and CDR2 from the germline V gene are MGHRA and YSYEKL. V was cut by 1 base and J by 2 bases, with 16 bases left in between. CDR3 coding DNA: TGCGCCAGCAGCCAAGGCGAAACAGGGATTTTCACAGATACGCAGTATTTT. This codes for CASSQGETGIFTDTQYF.

The V and J genes are TRBV20-1 and TRBJ2-3, with D perhaps matching TRBD1 (6 bases). V lost 6 bases and J lost 1, with 14 bases in between. CDR1 is DFQATT and CDR2 is SNEGSKA in the germline V gene (reference sequence). The length of the CDR3 is 14 residues. The CDR3 loop reads CSAPMAGGTDTQYF. CDR3 DNA: TGCAGTGCCCCTATGGCAGGGGGCACAGATACGCAGTATTTT.

This clone has a handful of counts. The chain uses TRBV6-5 and TRBJ2-5; D is unclear. The CDR3 spans 13 residues. V was shortened by 2 bases and J by 7 bases, with 11 bases between the two germline ends. Germline lookup yields CDR1 MNHEY and CDR2 SVGAGI. As DNA, the CDR3 is TGTGCCAGCAGTTACGGTCGGGTGGGGACCCAGTACTTC. This translates into CASSYGRVGTQYF.

About this clone itself: This may come from a read error, since a much larger clone is one base off. Other DNA variants within this sample encode the same CDR3. The gene calls are TRBV2 and TRBJ2-5; no clear D gene. The CDR3 runs 11 residues. Germline loops: CDR1 SNHLY, CDR2 FYNNEI. Here the CDR3 DNA reads TGTGCCAGCACTGAAGGGGAGACCCAGTACTTC. This codes for CASTEGETQYF. The variable domain in full, completed from reference TRBV2 and TRBJ2-5, reads EPEVTQTPSHQVTQMGQEVILRCVPISNHLYFYWYRQILGQKVEFLVSFYNNEISEKSEIFDDQFSVERPDGSNFTLKIRSTKLEDSAMYFCASTEGETQYFGPGTRLLVL.

Only a few counts were recorded for this clone. This chain joins TRBV6-1 and TRBJ2-7; D gene ambiguous. V was pared by 1 base and J by 2 bases, with 6 bases between. The CDR3 extends over 13 amino acids. The germline V gene encodes CDR1 MNHNS and CDR2 SASEGT. The CDR3 DNA follows: TGTGCCAGCAGTGAAGGCCTACCCTACGAGCAGTACTTC. Translating it yields CASSEGLPYEQYF.

This clone is categorized as medium-sized. The V gene is TRBV20-1, the J gene TRBJ1-6; a possible D gene is TRBD1 (6 bases). This CDR3 has 15 amino acids. Per the germline V gene, CDR1 is DFQATT and CDR2 is SNEGSKA (reference sequence). Between the trimmed V and J ends, which lost 0 bases and 8 bases, there was a span of 14 bases. In DNA form, the CDR3 reads TGCAGTGCTAGAGATCTCTCGGGGGGCCATTCACCCCTCCACTTT. Translating it yields CSARDLSGGHSPLHF.

The rearrangement links TRBV27 to TRBJ2-7; perhaps TRBD1 as D (5 bases). V gave up 3 bases and J gave up 3 bases, with 9 bases separating them. Germline V CDR1 and CDR2: MNHEY, SMNVEV (reference sequence). The CDR3 has 13 residues. The DNA for the CDR3 is TGTGCCAGCAGTTTGACAGCAAACTACGAGCAGTACTTC. As protein: CASSLTANYEQYF.

Concerning this clone: One junction end disagrees with the germline gene, perhaps due to a read error. V usage is TRBV2 and J usage is TRBJ1-2; 8 bases are a match to TRBD1. Per the germline V gene, CDR1 is SNHLY and CDR2 is FYNNEI. This CDR3 region has 16 residues. This CDR3 is CATSAPTGVDNDGYTF. The CDR3 DNA sequence: TGTGCCACCAGCGCGCCGACAGGGGTGGATAACGATGGCTACACCTTC.

This clone was seen at least ten times. The V gene is TRBV11-1, the J gene TRBJ2-1, with 7 bases lining up with TRBD2. From germline, CDR1 is SGHAT and CDR2 FQDESV (reference sequence). CDR3 length: 12 amino acids. J was trimmed by 5 bases and V by 6 bases; bases with no gene match: 1. CDR3 sequence: CASRLAHNEQFF. The CDR3 DNA is TGTGCCAGCAGACTAGCGCACAATGAGCAGTTCTTC.

The V and J genes are TRBV24-1 and TRBJ2-2; no firm D call. Trimming cost V 6 bases and J 1 base, with 17 bases left between them. The CDR3 is made up of 17 amino acids. Germline loops: CDR1 KGHDR, CDR2 SFDVKD. CDR3 sequence: CATSQSPTMQNTGELFF. DNA of the CDR3: TGTGCCACCAGTCAATCCCCGACGATGCAGAACACCGGGGAGCTGTTTTTT.

This clone was counted many times. The V and J genes are TRBV20-1 and TRBJ1-5; D unresolved. The V end was cut by 2 bases, the J end by 3 bases, with 5 bases between. The CDR3 has 12 amino acids. Germline CDR1 DFQATT, CDR2 SNEGSKA (reference sequence). CDR3: CSARSPNQPQHF. The CDR3, as DNA: TGCAGTGCTAGAAGTCCCAATCAGCCCCAGCATTTT.

This clone was detected ten times or more. The chain recombines TRBV3-1 with TRBJ2-1; the D call may be TRBD1 or TRBD2 (5 bases each). The germline CDR1 and CDR2 sequences are LGHDT and YNNKEL (reference sequence). Trimming pared 5 bases from V and 7 bases from J, leaving 12 bases between. This CDR3 has 13 residues. The CDR3 sequence is CASSKGRNNEQFF. CDR3 DNA: TGTGCCAGCAGCAAGGGACGGAATAATGAGCAGTTCTTC.

This clone was counted many times. The chain joins TRBV2 to TRBJ1-1; D ambiguous. V lost 6 bases and J 1 base, leaving 6 bases between the germline ends. CDR3 length: 12 amino acids. Germline V gives CDR1 SNHLY, CDR2 FYNNEI. The CDR3 loop reads CASSEGNTEAFF. Written as DNA, the CDR3 is TGTGCCAGCAGCGAGGGGAACACTGAAGCTTTCTTT. Full variable domain (remainder filled in from reference TRBV2 and TRBJ1-1): EPEVTQTPSHQVTQMGQEVILRCVPISNHLYFYWYRQILGQKVEFLVSFYNNEISEKSEIFDDQFSVERPDGSNFTLKIRSTKLEDSAMYFCASSEGNTEAFFGQGTRLTVV.

This clone was recorded a few times. The rearrangement joins TRBV12-3 or TRBV12-4 to TRBJ1-5, with 7 bases fitting TRBD1. This CDR3 has 13 amino acids. The V gene end was trimmed by 7 bases and the J gene end by 12 bases; junction bases not matched to a gene: 12. The CDR3 nucleotides are TGTGCCAGCATCGAGACAGGGTCTTTTCGCCAGCATTTT. Its translation is CASIETGSFRQHF.

This clone was counted between two and nine times. The CDR3 spells CSAGGTAILYGYTF. CDR3 bases: TGCAGTGCGGGTGGGACGGCGATACTCTATGGCTACACCTTC. The chain recombines TRBV20-1 with TRBJ1-2; D may be TRBD1 (5 bases). The CDR3 has 14 amino acids. V lost 6 bases, J lost 4 bases, and 18 bases lay in between. Germline-derived CDR1 and CDR2 are DFQATT and SNEGSKA (reference sequence).

This clone was seen a few times. J is TRBJ2-7 and V is TRBV18, with TRBD2 identical over 8 bases. This CDR3 spans 16 amino acids. Trimming at V came to 4 bases and at J to 3 bases, leaving 11 bases not matched to a gene. From germline, CDR1 is KGHSH and CDR2 LQKENI. CDR3: CASSRGSSAGVYEQYF. The DNA for the CDR3 is TGTGCCAGCTCACGGGGATCCTCAGCGGGAGTCTACGAGCAGTACTTC.

This rearrangement joins TRBV30 to TRBJ1-2; D not resolved. There are 14 residues in the CDR3. Trimming removed 6 bases at V and 1 base at J, with 15 bases between. Germline CDR1 GTSNPN, CDR2 SVGIG (reference sequence). The CDR3 DNA follows: TGTGCCTGTGAACGGAGCAACGTTAACTATGGCTACACCTTC. The encoded protein is CACERSNVNYGYTF.

There are many counts of this clone. V usage is TRBV9 and J usage is TRBJ1-4, with D perhaps TRBD1 (6 bases). Germline V gene sequence: CDR1 SGDLS, CDR2 YYNGEE. This CDR3 spans 13 amino acids. Between the trimmed V and J ends, which lost 4 bases and 12 bases, there was a span of 16 bases. CDR3 DNA: TGTGCCAGCAGCATCAGAGTGGAGGGGGAACTGTTTTTT. Translated, it gives CASSIRVEGELFF.

This clone was observed at least ten times. The chain combines TRBV4-1 with TRBJ1-2, with 7 nucleotides matching TRBD1. Germline CDR1 reads MGHRA; CDR2 reads YSYEKL. V lost 4 bases, J lost 4 bases, and 9 bases stayed unmatched. The CDR3 extends over 15 amino acids. CDR3 sequence reads: CASSPSGQNTYGYTF. CDR3 DNA: TGCGCCAGCAGCCCATCGGGACAGAATACCTATGGCTACACCTTC.

This clone was detected only a few times. The chain joins TRBV6-1 to TRBJ1-1; D possibly corresponds to TRBD1 (5 bases). The CDR3 is made up of 13 amino acids. Trimming took 11 bases from V and 4 from J, leaving 17 bases between them. Germline lookup yields CDR1 MNHNS and CDR2 SASEGT. The CDR3 sequence: CACKGPGGTEAFF. The CDR3 coding sequence is TGTGCCTGTAAAGGGCCCGGGGGCACTGAAGCTTTCTTT.

This clone appeared many times. The CDR3 sequence: CASREGARGYTF. The CDR3 coding sequence is TGTGCCAGCAGAGAGGGGGCGCGTGGCTACACCTTC. This chain links TRBV25-1 with TRBJ1-2; 7 bases fit TRBD1. The ends lost 6 bases at V and 7 bases at J; junction bases unmatched: 5. CDR1 is MGHDK and CDR2 is SYGVNS in the germline V gene. The CDR3 has 12 residues.

The rearrangement links TRBV28 to TRBJ2-3, with D perhaps TRBD2 (5 bases). Looked up from germline, CDR1 is MDHEN and CDR2 is SYDVKM. The germline V and J ends were trimmed by 3 bases and 0 bases, with 16 bases remaining between them. The CDR3 is 17 residues long. CDR3 sequence: CASSLGVGVGSTDTQYF. CDR3 DNA: TGTGCCAGCAGTTTGGGCGTGGGAGTGGGGAGCACAGATACGCAGTATTTT.

This clone was observed many times. This chain links TRBV4-2 with TRBJ1-1; D gene uncertain. CDR1 is LGHNA and CDR2 is YNFKEQ in the germline V gene. The CDR3 has 17 residues. The V gene lost 2 bases and the J gene lost 0 bases, with 16 bases spanning the gap. The CDR3 DNA follows: TGTGCCAGCAGCCAATGGGCTACCGGTCCTATGAACACTGAAGCTTTCTTT. Its protein product is CASSQWATGPMNTEAFF.

This clone has a handful of counts. This chain uses TRBV10-1 with TRBJ2-3, with D perhaps TRBD2 (6 bases). V was clipped by 7 bases and J by 0 bases, with 23 bases between them. The CDR3 sequence is 18 residues long. In germline, CDR1 is WNHNN, CDR2 SYGVQD (reference sequence). CDR3 residues: CASKTGTPNTTSTDTQYF. The CDR3 DNA reads TGCGCCAGCAAAACCGGGACTCCGAATACAACTAGCACAGATACGCAGTATTTT.

This clone is labeled large. The chain has TRBV25-1 and TRBJ1-2; D gene ambiguous. Germline V CDR1 and CDR2: MGHDK, SYGVNS. The germline V and J ends were trimmed by 8 bases and 6 bases, with 10 bases remaining between them. The length of the CDR3 is 11 residues. CDR3: CASGLRDGYTF. For the CDR3, the DNA is TGTGCCAGCGGACTGAGGGATGGCTACACCTTC.

This clone was seen more than once but under ten times. This sequence joins TRBV28 and TRBJ1-5; D remains ambiguous. Germline CDR1 and CDR2: MDHEN and SYDVKM. The CDR3 spans 15 residues. Trimming left V 5 bases short and J 2 bases short, with 13 bases between. Here the CDR3 reads CASSTLGPRNQPQHF. In nucleotides, the CDR3 is TGTGCCAGCAGTACACTAGGGCCACGCAATCAGCCCCAGCATTTT.

This clone was observed many times. A much more abundant neighbour one base away suggests this may be a read error. The same CDR3 can be traced to other DNA sequences in this sample. This chain joins TRBV6-4 and TRBJ2-1; D tentatively reads TRBD1 or TRBD2 (5 bases each). The germline gives CDR1 MRHNA, CDR2 SNTAGT. CDR3 length: 14 amino acids. The chain's CDR3 is CASSDSGASREQFF. CDR3 nucleotide sequence: TGCGCCAGCAGTGACTCCGGGGCTTCCAGGGAGCAGTTCTTC.